One sample yielded the 19 T cell receptor beta chains listed below, sequenced in a study of blood T cell repertoires in COVID-19. Profiling relied on immunoSEQ multiplex PCR, and the TCRdb table lists in-frame clones only, not all of them. The data show 180,000 or so clones, about four fifths seen once. Sample: peripheral blood. The receptors shown here come from a woman aged 40 to 50 with COVID-19, enrolled during active disease.

The sample holds a few counts of this clone. CDR3 sequence reads: CASSPGQGWYTEAFF. The CDR3 nucleotides read TGTGCCAGCAGCCCAGGACAGGGATGGTACACTGAAGCTTTCTTT. J is TRBJ1-1 and V is TRBV5-6, with 8 positions matching TRBD1. The CDR3 contains 15 residues. V was pared by 4 bases and J by 3 bases, with 8 bases of the junction left unmatched. From germline, CDR1 is SGHDT and CDR2 YYEEEE. Complete variable domain (other parts from reference TRBV5-6 and TRBJ1-1): DAGVTQSPTHLIKTRGQQVTLRCSPKSGHDTVSWYQQALGQGPQFIFQYYEEEERQRGNFPDRFSGHQFPNYSSELNVNALLLGDSALYLCASSPGQGWYTEAFFGQGTRLTVV.

The V and J genes are TRBV4-1 and TRBJ1-1; a possible D gene is TRBD1 (5 bases). CDR1 and CDR2 (germline): MGHRA, YSYEKL. The V end lost 9 bases, the J end lost 8 bases, and 13 bases lay between the germline ends. This CDR3 spans 11 amino acids. The DNA of the CDR3 is TGCGCCAGTAAAGGGGCCGACGAAGCTTTCTTT. This translates into CASKGADEAFF.

The chain has TRBV6-5 and TRBJ2-6; possible D gene TRBD1, 5 bases. The CDR3 runs 15 residues. The V gene lost 5 bases and the J gene lost 0 bases, with 8 bases spanning the gap. Per germline, CDR1 MNHEY and CDR2 SVGAGI. The CDR3 DNA reads TGTGCCAGCAGTAGCGACAGCTCTGGGGCCAACGTCCTGACTTTC. Amino acids: CASSSDSSGANVLTF.

J is TRBJ1-4 and V is TRBV5-5, with unresolved D. The germline gives CDR1 SGHKS, CDR2 YYEKEE (reference sequence). The CDR3 covers 15 residues. Trimming cost V 2 bases and J 8 bases, with 16 bases left between them. CDR3 nucleotides: TGTGCCAGCAGCTTAAGCCCTCGGACTCTCGAAAAACTGTTTTTT. It specifies CASSLSPRTLEKLFF.

The chain is built from TRBV7-9 and TRBJ1-3; perhaps TRBD1 as D (5 bases). Trimming stripped 4 bases from V and 4 bases from J, with 17 bases between. This CDR3 has 16 residues. Germline CDR1 and CDR2: SEHNR and FQNEAQ (reference sequence). The CDR3 reads CASSSSGGTVGNTIYF. The CDR3 DNA reads TGTGCCAGCAGCTCATCCGGGGGAACTGTGGGAAACACCATATATTTT. Together with reference TRBV7-9 and TRBJ1-3, the CDR3 gives the full variable domain: DTGVSQNPRHKITKRGQNVTFRCDPISEHNRLYWYRQTLGQGPEFLTYFQNEAQLEKSRLLSDRFSAERPKGSFSTLEIQRTEQGDSAMYLCASSSSGGTVGNTIYFGEGSWLTVV.

The chain uses TRBV3-1 (or the pseudogene TRBV3-2) and TRBJ1-4; 7 nucleotides agree with TRBD1. V shed 4 bases and J 7 bases; nucleotides not matched to a gene: 12. Germline V lookup: CDR1 LGHDT, CDR2 YNNKEL (reference sequence). The CDR3 contains 16 residues. The CDR3 sequence: CASSPRQGGRIEKLFF. DNA for the CDR3: TGTGCCAGCAGCCCCCGTCAGGGGGGTAGGATTGAAAAACTGTTTTTT.

V is TRBV6-5 and J is TRBJ1-2, with a tentative D call TRBD1 (6 bases). In germline, CDR1 is MNHEY, CDR2 SVGAGI. The V gene lost 5 bases and the J gene lost 2 bases, with 9 bases spanning the gap. The CDR3 consists of 13 residues. Here the CDR3 reads CASSRDTNYGYTF. DNA of the CDR3: TGTGCCAGCAGTCGGGACACAAACTATGGCTACACCTTC.

V usage is TRBV11-1 and J usage is TRBJ1-1, with 7 bases fitting TRBD1. Germline V gene data show CDR1 as SGHAT and CDR2 as FQDESV (reference sequence). The CDR3 totals 14 residues. The J segment lost 1 base and the V segment lost 5 bases, leaving 4 bases of the junction unmatched. CDR3 sequence (DNA): TGTGCCAGCAGCCGGGGACAGTCGAACACTGAAGCTTTCTTT. Its protein is CASSRGQSNTEAFF.

V is TRBV9 and J is TRBJ2-1, with a possible D match to TRBD2 (6 bases). V shed 4 bases and J shed 8 bases, with 19 bases lying between them. CDR3 length: 15 residues. Germline lookup yields CDR1 SGDLS and CDR2 YYNGEE. The CDR3 loop reads CASSPGFGSSYEQFF. CDR3 nucleotide sequence: TGTGCCAGCAGCCCGGGGTTCGGGAGTAGTTATGAGCAGTTCTTC. Looking up the rest from reference TRBV9 and TRBJ2-1 gives the full variable domain: DSGVTQTPKHLITATGQRVTLRCSPRSGDLSVYWYQQSLDQGLQFLIQYYNGEERAKGNILERFSAQQFPDLHSELNLSSLELGDSALYFCASSPGFGSSYEQFFGPGTRLTVL.

The V and J genes are TRBV9 and TRBJ1-2; 7 positions agree with TRBD1. J lost 8 bases, V lost 9 bases, and 10 bases had no gene match. Germline V lookup: CDR1 SGDLS, CDR2 YYNGEE. This CDR3 spans 12 amino acids. The CDR3 sequence: CATPGQLRGYTF. CDR3 DNA: TGTGCCACCCCGGGACAGCTAAGAGGCTACACCTTC.

This rearrangement joins TRBV6-5 to TRBJ2-7; D perhaps matches TRBD2 (5 bases). The CDR3 loop spans 15 amino acids. V gave up 11 bases and J gave up 0 bases, with 20 bases separating them. Germline V gives CDR1 MNHEY, CDR2 SVGAGI. The CDR3, as DNA: TGTGCCTCAGCACGTGAGGGAGCTCACTCCTACGAGCAGTACTTC. Translation gives CASAREGAHSYEQYF.

The sample holds one count of this clone. This rearrangement joins TRBV19 to TRBJ2-1, with 9 bases lining up with TRBD2. J was trimmed by 4 bases and V by 5 bases; bases with no gene match: 6. The germline CDR1 and CDR2 sequences are LNHDA and SQIVND (reference sequence). The CDR3 has 15 amino acids. CDR3: CASSGTSSNYNEQFF. The CDR3 DNA reads TGTGCCAGTAGTGGGACTAGCTCGAATTACAATGAGCAGTTCTTC.

This clone was detected a few times. The chain combines TRBV3-1 (or the pseudogene TRBV3-2) with TRBJ2-6, with D perhaps TRBD1 (6 bases). The CDR3 totals 16 residues. Germline assignment: CDR1 LGHDT and CDR2 YNNKEL (reference sequence). V shed 5 bases and J shed 4 bases, with 15 bases lying between them. The CDR3 DNA reads as TGTGCCAGCAGCATGCACCAGGGGTCGGGGGCCAACGTCCTGACTTTC. Translating it yields CASSMHQGSGANVLTF.

This chain joins TRBV9 and TRBJ2-3, with a tentative D call TRBD1 (6 bases). This CDR3 is built from 15 residues. Trimming removed 0 bases from V and 3 bases from J, with 11 bases in between. Germline assignment: CDR1 SGDLS and CDR2 YYNGEE. The CDR3 reads CASSVGYRETDTQYF. For the CDR3, the DNA is TGTGCCAGCAGCGTAGGGTACAGGGAGACAGATACGCAGTATTTT.

This clone has just one count. V usage is TRBV6-4 and J usage is TRBJ2-2; D is undetermined. V lost 8 bases to trimming and J lost 5 bases, with 12 bases between them. Germline loops: CDR1 MRHNA, CDR2 SNTAGT. CDR3 length equals 13 residues. CDR3 DNA sequence: TGTGCCAGCTCCCCTGGGCGTACCGGGGAGCTGTTTTTT. It specifies CASSPGRTGELFF.

This clone was observed a handful of times. The V call is TRBV27, the J call TRBJ1-6; the D is unclear. Trimming pared 11 bases from V and 2 bases from J, leaving 10 bases between. CDR3 size: 13 residues. CDR1 and CDR2 (germline): MNHEY, SMNVEV (reference sequence). CDR3: CAGGLTYNSPLHF. Written as DNA, the CDR3 is TGTGCCGGAGGACTGACCTATAATTCACCCCTCCACTTT.

CDR3 residues: CASQGRVTGELFF. The CDR3, as DNA: TGTGCTAGTCAGGGGAGAGTCACCGGGGAGCTGTTTTTT. The genes are TRBV12-5 and TRBJ2-2, with a possible D match to TRBD1 (6 bases). V dropped 8 bases and J dropped 4 bases, with 11 bases sitting between them. Germline lookup yields CDR1 LGHNT and CDR2 FRNRAP. CDR3 length: 13 residues.

This clone was detected ten times or more. V usage is TRBV3-1 (or the pseudogene TRBV3-2) and J usage is TRBJ2-3, with TRBD2 as a possible D gene (5 bases). V lost 1 base and J lost 7, with 15 bases in between. There are 15 residues in the CDR3. Germline V CDR1 and CDR2: LGHDT, YNNKEL (reference sequence). The CDR3 loop is CASSQVVDPGNTQYF. Written as DNA, the CDR3 is TGTGCCAGCAGCCAAGTGGTGGATCCGGGAAATACGCAGTATTTT.

This clone was observed a single time. The chain is built from TRBV5-1 and TRBJ2-2; TRBD2 matches at 8 bases. The V and J ends lost 3 bases and 5 bases, in that order; junction bases with no gene match: 6. The CDR3 has 15 amino acids. Germline V gene lookup returns CDR1 SGHRS and CDR2 YFSETQ. Written as DNA, the CDR3 is TGCGCCAGCAGCTCAGGACTAGCTTTGACCGGGGAGCTGTTTTTT. Encoded protein: CASSSGLALTGELFF.